These 3 T cell receptor beta chains were all obtained from the same sample, sequenced in a study of shared clonotypes between healthy human individuals. Here immunoSEQ multiplex PCR was the method, and the copy in TCRdb shows in-frame clones only, minus some. The sample records 2 million to 2.5 million clones, 85% to 95% being singletons. The sample comprised naive CD4+ T cells from PBMCs. Subset indicated: CD45RA+ positively selected. The receptors here all came from a young man in good health. Some clones in this sample may be carry-over from other donors' samples.

The rearrangement links TRBV19 to TRBJ2-2; TRBD2 aligns across 13 bases. Unmatched junction bases numbered 12, after V lost 4 bases and J lost 7 bases. Germline CDR1 LNHDA, CDR2 SQIVND (reference sequence). The CDR3 covers 18 residues. The CDR3 DNA sequence: TGTGCCAGTAGTAACCTCTTGACTAGCGGGAGGAGTGTCGGGGAGCTGTTTTTT. Protein sequence: CASSNLLTSGRSVGELFF. Full variable domain (missing parts from reference TRBV19 and TRBJ2-2): DGGITQSPKYLFRKEGQNVTLSCEQNLNHDAMYWYRQDPGQGLRLIYYSQIVNDFQKGDIAEGYSVSREKKESFPLTVTSAQKNPTAFYLCASSNLLTSGRSVGELFFGEGSRLTVL.

The chain recombines TRBV7-9 with TRBJ2-1, with 11 bases identical to TRBD2. V trimming: 6 bases; J trimming: 6 bases; junction bases outside the gene matches: 13. CDR3 size: 17 residues. Looked up from germline, CDR1 is SEHNR and CDR2 is FQNEAQ (reference sequence). CDR3 coding DNA: TGTGCCAGCAGTTCGTCTGGGGGTAGCGGGAGGGTCAATGAGCAGTTCTTC. Its translation is CASSSSGGSGRVNEQFF.

J is TRBJ1-3 and V is TRBV10-1; tentative D call: TRBD1 (5 bases). Trimming stripped 3 bases from V and 1 base from J, with 10 bases between. Per germline, CDR1 WNHNN and CDR2 SYGVQD (reference sequence). CDR3 length: 15 residues. CDR3: CASSDGGTSGNTIYF. CDR3 nucleotides: TGCGCCAGCAGTGATGGGGGGACTTCTGGAAACACCATATATTTT.